The clone carrying this TCR beta chain was detected a few times. With 7 bases clipped from V and 2 bases from J, the junction kept 1 base outside the gene matches. The CDR3 runs to 13 residues. Germline V CDR1 and CDR2: SNHLY, FYNNEI. The sample is drawn from a study of PD-1 blockade in mismatch repair-deficient tumors. Study as a whole: Patients had 12 mismatch repair-deficient cancer types, all previously treated and progressing.

Data came from immunoSEQ multiplex PCR; TCRdb stores just in-frame clones and leaves some out. The data show 95,000 to 150,000 clones, approximately 86% seen once. Sample: peripheral blood, taken 44 weeks after starting pembrolizumab. The receptor was derived from an adult with mismatch repair-deficient cancer. V is TRBV2 and J is TRBJ2-7; TRBD2 matches 11 bases. CDR3 coding DNA: TGTGCCAGCAATAGCGGGAGGGCCTACGAGCAGTACTTC. As protein: CASNSGRAYEQYF.